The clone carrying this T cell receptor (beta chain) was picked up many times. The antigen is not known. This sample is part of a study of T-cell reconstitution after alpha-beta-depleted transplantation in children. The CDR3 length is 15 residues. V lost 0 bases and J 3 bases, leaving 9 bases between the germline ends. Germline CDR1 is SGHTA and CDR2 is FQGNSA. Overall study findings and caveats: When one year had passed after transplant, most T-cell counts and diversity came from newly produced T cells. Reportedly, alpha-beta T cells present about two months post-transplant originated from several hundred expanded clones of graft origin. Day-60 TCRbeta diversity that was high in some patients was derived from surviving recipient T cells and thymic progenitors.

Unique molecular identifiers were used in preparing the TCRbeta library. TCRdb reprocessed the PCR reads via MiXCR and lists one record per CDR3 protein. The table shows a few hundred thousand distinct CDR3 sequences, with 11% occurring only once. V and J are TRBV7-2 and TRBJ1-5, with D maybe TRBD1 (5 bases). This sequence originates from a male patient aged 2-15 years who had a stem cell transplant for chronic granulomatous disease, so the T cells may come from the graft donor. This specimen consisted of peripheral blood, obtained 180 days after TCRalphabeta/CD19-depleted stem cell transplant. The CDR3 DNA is TGTGCCAGCAGCTTAGCTTCAGGGCCCAATCAGCCCCAGCATTTT. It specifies CASSLASGPNQPQHF.